The clone carrying this TCR beta chain was observed many times. The data belong to a study of T-cell reconstitution after alpha-beta-depleted transplantation in children. Construction of the TCRbeta library involved unique molecular identifiers. Via MiXCR, TCRdb re-called the PCR reads, giving one row per CDR3 protein. Here the sample spans about 360,000 distinct CDR3 sequences, more than 10% being singletons. The CDR3 spans 12 residues. Germline CDR1 is SEHNR and CDR2 is FQNEAQ (reference sequence). The ends lost 4 bases at V and 6 bases at J; junction bases unmatched: 1. The specimen was PBMCs, collected from the stem cell graft. The TCR comes from a human donor who donated a stem cell graft to a child with Fanconi anemia. This rearrangement joins TRBV7-9 to TRBJ1-2; 8 nucleotides line up with TRBD1. The CDR3 region has the DNA TGTGCCAGCAGCTGGGGACAGGATGGCTACACCTTC. It is translated as CASSWGQDGYTF.